The 20 T cell receptor beta chains listed next were all sequenced from one sample in a study of cytomegalovirus exposure and HLA in healthy donors. Amplification used 60 Vbeta primers and 13 Jbeta primers. TCRdb's copy holds only in-frame clones and misses some; the assay was immunoSEQ multiplex PCR. The sample shows about 160,000 clones, under 75% of them seen only once. The specimen sequenced was PBMCs. The receptors derive from a middle-aged man in good health and CMV-seropositive.

Turning to this clone: The sample holds other DNA sequences that translate to the same CDR3. This chain joins TRBV7-9 and TRBJ1-2, with D tentatively TRBD1 (6 bases). Germline V gene lookup returns CDR1 SEHNR and CDR2 FQNEAQ (reference sequence). This CDR3 contains 13 residues. Trimming took off 4 bases at V and 5 bases at J, with 11 bases between the two ends. The CDR3 coding sequence is TGTGCCAGCAGCTCTTGGACAGCATATGGCTACACCTTC. Amino acids: CASSSWTAYGYTF.

This clone was counted between two and nine times. The sample holds other DNA sequences that translate to the same CDR3. The genes are TRBV5-8 and TRBJ1-1, with D perhaps TRBD1 (6 bases). V lost 0 bases, J lost 3 bases, and 12 bases lay in between. The CDR3 contains 15 residues. Per the germline V gene, CDR1 is SGHTS and CDR2 is YDEGEE. The CDR3 DNA is TGTGCCAGCAGCTTGGAGAGGGGGAGGGACACTGAAGCTTTCTTT. This codes for CASSLERGRDTEAFF.

In the case of this clone: The conserved final phenylalanine or tryptophan is absent from the CDR3, which likely points to a read error. This chain links TRBV2 with TRBJ1-2; maybe TRBD1 (6 bases). The CDR3 has 14 amino acids. Trimming stripped 5 bases from V and 3 bases from J, with 13 bases between. Germline V CDR1 and CDR2: SNHLY, FYNNEI. The CDR3 DNA reads TGTGCCAGCAGTTCACAGGGAAGGGACTATGGCTACACCCTC. It translates to CASSSQGRDYGYTL.

This chain joins TRBV5-6 and TRBJ2-3, with a weak D call TRBD2 (5 bases). In germline, CDR1 is SGHDT, CDR2 YYEEEE. V lost 0 bases and J lost 10, with 21 bases in between. CDR3 length: 16 amino acids. CDR3 coding DNA: TGTGCCAGCAGCTTGGGCGCGCAGAACAAGGAGGATGCGCAGTATTTT. It specifies CASSLGAQNKEDAQYF.

This clone was seen a single time. This sequence joins TRBV10-3 and TRBJ2-7, with TRBD1 identical over 9 bases. The CDR3 covers 15 residues. Germline CDR1 ENHRY, CDR2 SYGVKD. The J segment lost 5 bases and the V segment lost 4 bases, leaving 9 bases of the junction unmatched. The DNA for the CDR3 is TGTGCCATCAGTGTCCCGGGACAGGGTGACAACGAGCAGTACTTC. It is translated as CAISVPGQGDNEQYF.

This clone was picked up a small number of times. The chain joins TRBV9 to TRBJ2-7; D is unresolved. Per the germline V gene, CDR1 is SGDLS and CDR2 is YYNGEE. The CDR3 has 15 amino acids. V was cut by 1 base and J by 5 bases, with 16 bases left in between. Written as DNA, the CDR3 is TGTGCCAGCAGCGTAACCCCAGGCGAAGGTCACGAGCAGTACTTC. Its translation: CASSVTPGEGHEQYF. The complete variable domain, with remaining parts taken from reference TRBV9 and TRBJ2-7, reads DSGVTQTPKHLITATGQRVTLRCSPRSGDLSVYWYQQSLDQGLQFLIQYYNGEERAKGNILERFSAQQFPDLHSELNLSSLELGDSALYFCASSVTPGEGHEQYFGPGTRLTVT.

The chain links TRBV5-1 to TRBJ2-2; D may be TRBD2 (5 bases). Between the trimmed V and J ends, which lost 3 bases and 2 bases, there was a span of 8 bases. CDR3 size: 14 residues. In germline, CDR1 is SGHRS, CDR2 YFSETQ. CDR3 sequence: CASSSGDNTGELFF. DNA of the CDR3: TGCGCCAGCAGCTCCGGGGATAACACCGGGGAGCTGTTTTTT.

The genes are TRBV4-3 and TRBJ2-2, with D possibly matching TRBD2 (8 bases). Germline CDR1 LGHNA, CDR2 YSLEER. Trimming removed 0 bases at V and 7 bases at J, with 18 bases between. This CDR3 spans 17 amino acids. CDR3 coding DNA: TGCGCCAGCAGCCAAGATTTGGGTAGCGGGGACAGCGGGGAGCTGTTTTTT. Protein: CASSQDLGSGDSGELFF.

V is TRBV14 and J is TRBJ1-4; TRBD1 matches 7 bases. Germline V gives CDR1 SGHDN, CDR2 FVKESK. The CDR3 sequence is 13 residues long. Trimming removed 4 bases from V and 13 bases from J; junction bases left unmatched: 9. The CDR3 loop reads CASSLSAGQILFF. Here the CDR3 DNA reads TGTGCCAGCAGCCTTAGCGCGGGACAGATACTGTTTTTT.

J is TRBJ1-1 and V is TRBV5-1, with 9 positions matching TRBD1. The CDR3 totals 14 residues. Germline CDR1 and CDR2: SGHRS and YFSETQ. After removal of 4 bases from V and 2 bases from J, the junction contained 3 bases not matched to a gene. The CDR3 region is CASSEQGANTEAFF. CDR3 bases: TGCGCCAGCAGCGAACAGGGGGCAAACACTGAAGCTTTCTTT.

This clone turned up a few times. V is TRBV9 and J is TRBJ1-2, with no clear D. V was clipped by 0 bases and J by 8 bases, with 11 bases between them. This CDR3 has 13 amino acids. CDR1 is SGDLS and CDR2 is YYNGEE in the germline V gene. CDR3 protein: CASSVAAVEGYTF. CDR3 bases: TGTGCCAGCAGCGTAGCTGCCGTGGAGGGCTACACCTTC.

This clone has only one observation. The chain has TRBV7-9 and TRBJ1-5; a possible D gene is TRBD1 (5 bases). V lost 5 bases, J lost 7 bases, and 18 bases lay in between. Per germline, CDR1 SEHNR and CDR2 FQNEAQ (reference sequence). The CDR3 has 15 residues. In nucleotides, the CDR3 is TGTGCCAGCAGCCCCGAGGACAACCAGAGACAGCCCCAGCATTTT. This codes for CASSPEDNQRQPQHF.

This clone turned up a few times. The V gene is TRBV6-5, the J gene TRBJ1-5; D is ambiguous. Per germline, CDR1 MNHEY and CDR2 SVGAGI. The V gene lost 8 bases and the J gene lost 3 bases, with 14 bases spanning the gap. This CDR3 region has 14 residues. CDR3 DNA: TGTGCCAGCCGGAACAGTGGAATCAATCAGCCCCAGCATTTT. This translates into CASRNSGINQPQHF.

This clone occurred a few times. The chain links TRBV10-3 to TRBJ1-5; possible D gene TRBD1, 6 bases. The CDR3 is made up of 15 amino acids. CDR1 is ENHRY and CDR2 is SYGVKD in the germline V gene. The V gene lost 0 bases and the J gene lost 7 bases, with 13 bases spanning the gap. DNA for the CDR3: TGTGCCATCAGTGAGTCTGCGGGGGCGGGACAGCCCCAGCATTTT. It is translated as CAISESAGAGQPQHF.

This chain uses TRBV27 with TRBJ2-7; 7 nucleotides align to TRBD1. Germline CDR1 and CDR2: MNHEY and SMNVEV (reference sequence). This CDR3 has 16 amino acids. V gave up 8 bases and J gave up 2 bases; unmatched junction bases: 15. CDR3 DNA sequence: TGTGCCAGCGTCGGGTCTCACAGGGGTAACACCTACGAGCAGTACTTC. Translated, it gives CASVGSHRGNTYEQYF.

The gene calls are TRBV19 and TRBJ1-1, with TRBD1 identical over 8 bases. There are 14 residues in the CDR3. CDR1 LNHDA and CDR2 SQIVND come from the germline V gene (reference sequence). V lost 6 bases to trimming and J lost 4 bases; unmatched junction nucleotides: 7. The chain's CDR3 is CASSSSRGLTEAFF. The CDR3 DNA is TGTGCCAGTAGCTCTTCCAGGGGGCTCACTGAAGCTTTCTTT.

This clone was recorded once. The V and J genes are TRBV6-5 and TRBJ1-1; TRBD1 aligns across 9 bases. V dropped 6 bases and J dropped 5; count of bases not matched to a gene: 7. The CDR3 is 14 residues long. From germline, CDR1 is MNHEY and CDR2 SVGAGI. The CDR3 reads CASRLQGAGTEAFF. CDR3 nucleotide sequence: TGTGCCAGCAGATTACAGGGGGCAGGAACTGAAGCTTTCTTT.

This rearrangement joins TRBV30 to TRBJ2-7; 9 nucleotides match TRBD1. CDR3 length: 15 residues. Germline V gives CDR1 GTSNPN, CDR2 SVGIG (reference sequence). Trimming at V came to 1 base and at J to 2 bases, leaving 6 bases not matched to a gene. In DNA form, the CDR3 reads TGTGCCTGGAGTGCCTATACAGGGGGCGCCTACGAGCAGTACTTC. It encodes CAWSAYTGGAYEQYF. Full variable domain (outside the CDR3, taken from reference TRBV30 and TRBJ2-7): SQTIHQWPATLVQPVGSPLSLECTVEGTSNPNLYWYRQAAGRGLQLLFYSVGIGQISSEVPQNLSASRPQDRQFILSSKKLLLSDSGFYLCAWSAYTGGAYEQYFGPGTRLTVT.

J is TRBJ1-6 and V is TRBV9; 9 bases match TRBD1. With V trimmed by 1 base and J by 9 bases, 5 bases remained unmatched. Germline V gene data show CDR1 as SGDLS and CDR2 as YYNGEE. The CDR3 sequence is 15 residues long. CDR3 DNA: TGTGCCAGCAGCGTAAGGGGGACAGGGAGTTCACCCCTCCACTTT. Residues: CASSVRGTGSSPLHF.

This chain connects TRBV9 to TRBJ2-1; TRBD1 is a possible D gene (6 bases). The V and J ends lost 3 bases and 0 bases respectively, with 10 bases between them. The CDR3 length is 15 residues. The germline CDR1 and CDR2 sequences are SGDLS and YYNGEE. The CDR3: CASSDRVLSYNEQFF. The CDR3 DNA follows: TGTGCCAGCAGCGACAGGGTCCTCTCCTACAATGAGCAGTTCTTC.